The 5 T cell receptor beta chains below come from one sample, sequenced in a study of cytomegalovirus exposure and HLA in healthy donors. Vbeta (60) and Jbeta (13) primers were used in the PCR. Sequencing was performed with immunoSEQ multiplex PCR; in TCRdb, only in-frame clones are kept and a portion is missing. The sample records about 160,000 clones, about 79% being singletons. The sample was PBMCs. The receptors originated from a female donor in good health and CMV-seronegative.

The chain links TRBV11-3 to TRBJ1-6, with 7 nucleotides matching TRBD1. The CDR3 spans 12 residues. Trimming removed 5 bases from V and 8 bases from J; junction bases left unmatched: 0. Germline CDR1 is SGHNT and CDR2 is YENEEA. The CDR3: CASSTGDSPLHF. Here the CDR3 DNA reads TGTGCCAGCAGCACAGGGGATTCACCCCTCCACTTT.

V is TRBV5-6 and J is TRBJ2-7; 10 nucleotides align to TRBD2. Per germline, CDR1 SGHDT and CDR2 YYEEEE. With 1 base clipped from V and 9 bases from J, the junction kept 16 bases outside the gene matches. The CDR3 runs 17 residues. CDR3 in amino acids: CASSLRRLAGVLRGQYF. For the CDR3, the DNA is TGTGCCAGCAGCTTGCGAAGGCTAGCGGGGGTCCTACGAGGGCAGTACTTC.

The V and J genes are TRBV28 and TRBJ2-7; D is perhaps TRBD1 (5 bases). CDR1 MDHEN and CDR2 SYDVKM come from the germline V gene. The CDR3 runs 12 residues. Trimming stripped 6 bases from V and 6 bases from J, with 12 bases between. This CDR3 is CASSTGWGEQYF. CDR3 DNA sequence: TGTGCCAGCAGCACAGGTTGGGGCGAGCAGTACTTC.

The chain carries TRBV25-1 and TRBJ2-2; D may be TRBD2 (6 bases). CDR1 and CDR2 from the germline V gene are MGHDK and SYGVNS. The CDR3 totals 15 residues. Trimming removed 5 bases from V and 5 bases from J, with 15 bases in between. The CDR3: CASSSAGRGTGELFF. DNA for the CDR3: TGTGCCAGCAGTTCCGCGGGGCGTGGAACCGGGGAGCTGTTTTTT.

The chain employs TRBV5-1 and TRBJ2-7, with 7 bases fitting TRBD1. Germline loops: CDR1 SGHRS, CDR2 YFSETQ. The junction had 9 bases not matched to a gene; V was cut back by 3 bases and J by 0 bases. The CDR3 is 16 residues long. The CDR3 region has the DNA TGCGCCAGCAGCTCTGGCGGACAGGTGAGCTCCTACGAGCAGTACTTC. Translating it yields CASSSGGQVSSYEQYF.